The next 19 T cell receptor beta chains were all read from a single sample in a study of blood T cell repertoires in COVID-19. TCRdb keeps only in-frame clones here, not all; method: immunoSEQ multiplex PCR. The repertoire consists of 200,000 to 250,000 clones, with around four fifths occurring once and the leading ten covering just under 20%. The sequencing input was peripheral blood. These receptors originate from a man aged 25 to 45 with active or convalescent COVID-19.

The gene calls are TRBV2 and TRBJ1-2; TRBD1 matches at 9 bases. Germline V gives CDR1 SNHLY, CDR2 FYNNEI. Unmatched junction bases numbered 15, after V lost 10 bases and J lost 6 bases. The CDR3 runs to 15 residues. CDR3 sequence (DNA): TGTGCCACCACCGCCCTGACAGGGGGGATCCATGGCTACACCTTC. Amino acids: CATTALTGGIHGYTF. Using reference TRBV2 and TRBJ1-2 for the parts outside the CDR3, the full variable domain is EPEVTQTPSHQVTQMGQEVILRCVPISNHLYFYWYRQILGQKVEFLVSFYNNEISEKSEIFDDQFSVERPDGSNFTLKIRSTKLEDSAMYFCATTALTGGIHGYTFGSGTRLTVV.

CDR3 in DNA: TGTGCCAGCAGTTTTCAGGGGCATTATAATTCACCCCTCCACTTT. Amino acids: CASSFQGHYNSPLHF. The chain joins TRBV27 to TRBJ1-6, with D perhaps TRBD1 (6 bases). The CDR3 has 15 amino acids. In germline, CDR1 is MNHEY, CDR2 SMNVEV (reference sequence). V was clipped by 3 bases and J by 4 bases, with 10 bases between them.

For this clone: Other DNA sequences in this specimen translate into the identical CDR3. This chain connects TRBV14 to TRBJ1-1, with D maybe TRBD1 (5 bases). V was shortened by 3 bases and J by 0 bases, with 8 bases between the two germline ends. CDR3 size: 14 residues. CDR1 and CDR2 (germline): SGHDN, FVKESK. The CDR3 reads CASSHPGMNTEAFF. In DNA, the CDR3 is TGTGCCAGCAGCCATCCAGGGATGAACACTGAAGCTTTCTTT.

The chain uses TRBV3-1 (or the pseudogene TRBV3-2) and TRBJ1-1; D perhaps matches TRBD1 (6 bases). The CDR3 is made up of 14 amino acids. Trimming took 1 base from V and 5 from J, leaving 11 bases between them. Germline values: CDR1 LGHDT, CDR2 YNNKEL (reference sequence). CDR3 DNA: TGTGCCAGCAGCCAAGGGGGAGGGGGGACTGAAGCTTTCTTT. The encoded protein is CASSQGGGGTEAFF.

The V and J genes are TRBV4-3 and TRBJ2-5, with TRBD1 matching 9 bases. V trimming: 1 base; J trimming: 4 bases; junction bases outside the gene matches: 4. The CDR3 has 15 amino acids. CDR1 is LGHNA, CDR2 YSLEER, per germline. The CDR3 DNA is TGCGCCAGCAGCCAAGTGTTGGACAGGGGAGAGACCCAGTACTTC. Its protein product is CASSQVLDRGETQYF.

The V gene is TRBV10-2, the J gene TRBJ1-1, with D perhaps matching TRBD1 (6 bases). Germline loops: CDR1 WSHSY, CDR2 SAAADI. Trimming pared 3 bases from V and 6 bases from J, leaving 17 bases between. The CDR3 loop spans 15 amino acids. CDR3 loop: CASSETGTGGAEAFF. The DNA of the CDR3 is TGCGCCAGCAGTGAAACAGGGACGGGGGGGGCTGAAGCTTTCTTT.

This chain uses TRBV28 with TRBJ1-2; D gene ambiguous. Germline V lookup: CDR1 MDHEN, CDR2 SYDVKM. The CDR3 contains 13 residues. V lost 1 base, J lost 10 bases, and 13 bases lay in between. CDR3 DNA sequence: TGTGCCAGCAGTTTATACCCCAACTTAGACTACACCTTC. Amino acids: CASSLYPNLDYTF.

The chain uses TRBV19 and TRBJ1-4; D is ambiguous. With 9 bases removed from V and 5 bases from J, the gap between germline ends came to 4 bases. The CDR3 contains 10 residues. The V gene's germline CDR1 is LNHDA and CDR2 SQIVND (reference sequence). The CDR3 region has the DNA TGTGCCAGACAGAATGAAAAACTGTTTTTT. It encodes CARQNEKLFF. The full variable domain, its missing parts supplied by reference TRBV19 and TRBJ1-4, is DGGITQSPKYLFRKEGQNVTLSCEQNLNHDAMYWYRQDPGQGLRLIYYSQIVNDFQKGDIAEGYSVSREKKESFPLTVTSAQKNPTAFYLCARQNEKLFFGSGTQLSVL.

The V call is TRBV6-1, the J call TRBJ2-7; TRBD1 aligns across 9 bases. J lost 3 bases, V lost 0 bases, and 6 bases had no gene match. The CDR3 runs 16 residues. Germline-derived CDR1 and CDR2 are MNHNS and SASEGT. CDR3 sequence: CASSEAEGQGIYEQYF. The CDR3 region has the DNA TGTGCCAGCAGTGAAGCTGAGGGACAGGGTATCTACGAGCAGTACTTC.

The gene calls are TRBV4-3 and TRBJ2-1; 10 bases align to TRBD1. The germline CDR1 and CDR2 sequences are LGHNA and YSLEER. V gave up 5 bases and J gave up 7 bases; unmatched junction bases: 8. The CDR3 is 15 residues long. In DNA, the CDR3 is TGCGCCAGCAGCTCCCGGGACAGGGGAAAAAATGAGCAGTTCTTC. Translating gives CASSSRDRGKNEQFF.

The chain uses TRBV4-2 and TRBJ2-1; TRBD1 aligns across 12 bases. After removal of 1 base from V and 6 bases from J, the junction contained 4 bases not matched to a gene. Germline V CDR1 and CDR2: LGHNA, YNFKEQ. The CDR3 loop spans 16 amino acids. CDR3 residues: CASSQVGTGGLNEQFF. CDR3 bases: TGTGCCAGCAGCCAAGTAGGGACAGGGGGCCTCAATGAGCAGTTCTTC.

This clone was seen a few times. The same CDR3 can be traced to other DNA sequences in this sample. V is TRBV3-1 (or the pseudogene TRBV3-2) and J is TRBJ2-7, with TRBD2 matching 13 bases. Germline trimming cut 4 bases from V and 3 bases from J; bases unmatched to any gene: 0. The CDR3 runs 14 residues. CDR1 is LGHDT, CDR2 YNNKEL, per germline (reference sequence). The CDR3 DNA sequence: TGTGCCAGCAGCCGGACTAGCGGGAGCTACGAGCAGTACTTC. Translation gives CASSRTSGSYEQYF.

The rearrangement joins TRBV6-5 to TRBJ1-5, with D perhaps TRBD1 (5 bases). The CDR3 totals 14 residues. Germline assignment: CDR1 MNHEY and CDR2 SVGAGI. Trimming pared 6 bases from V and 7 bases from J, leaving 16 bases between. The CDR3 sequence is CASRAGLVAQPQHF. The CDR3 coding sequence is TGTGCCAGCAGAGCAGGGTTGGTTGCGCAGCCCCAGCATTTT.

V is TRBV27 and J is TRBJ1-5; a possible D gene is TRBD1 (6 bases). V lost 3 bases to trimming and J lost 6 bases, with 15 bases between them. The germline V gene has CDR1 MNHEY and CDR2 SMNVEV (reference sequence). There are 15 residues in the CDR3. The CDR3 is CASSFPRGSGQPQHF. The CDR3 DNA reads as TGTGCCAGCAGTTTCCCCAGGGGTTCGGGTCAGCCCCAGCATTTT.

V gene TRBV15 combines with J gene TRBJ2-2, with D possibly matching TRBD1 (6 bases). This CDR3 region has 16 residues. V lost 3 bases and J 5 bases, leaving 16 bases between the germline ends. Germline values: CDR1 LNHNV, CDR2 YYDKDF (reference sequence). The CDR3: CATSRGPVQGTGELFF. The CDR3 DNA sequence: TGTGCCACCAGCAGGGGACCAGTCCAGGGGACCGGGGAGCTGTTTTTT.

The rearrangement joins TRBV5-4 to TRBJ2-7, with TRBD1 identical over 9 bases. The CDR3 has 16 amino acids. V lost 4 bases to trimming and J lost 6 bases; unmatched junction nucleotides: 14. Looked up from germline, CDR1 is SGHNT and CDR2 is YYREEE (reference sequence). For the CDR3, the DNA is TGTGCCAGCAGCAGGGGAGGGACAGGGCGATCTCTCGAGCAGTACTTC. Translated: CASSRGGTGRSLEQYF.

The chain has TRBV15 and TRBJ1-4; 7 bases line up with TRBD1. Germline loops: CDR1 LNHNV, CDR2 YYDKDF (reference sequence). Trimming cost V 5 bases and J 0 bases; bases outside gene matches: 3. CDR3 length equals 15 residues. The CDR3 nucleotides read TGTGCCACCAGCGTCGGGACAGCAACTAATGAAAAACTGTTTTTT. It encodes CATSVGTATNEKLFF.

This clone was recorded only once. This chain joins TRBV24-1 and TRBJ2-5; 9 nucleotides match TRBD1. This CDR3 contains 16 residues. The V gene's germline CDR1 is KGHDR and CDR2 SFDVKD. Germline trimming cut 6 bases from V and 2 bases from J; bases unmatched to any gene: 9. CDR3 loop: CATSPGGQGKQETQYF. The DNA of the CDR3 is TGTGCCACCAGTCCAGGGGGACAGGGCAAGCAAGAGACCCAGTACTTC.

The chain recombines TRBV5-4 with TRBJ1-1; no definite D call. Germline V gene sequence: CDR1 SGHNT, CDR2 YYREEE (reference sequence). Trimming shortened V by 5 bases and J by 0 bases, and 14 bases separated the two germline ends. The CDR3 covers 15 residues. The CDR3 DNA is TGTGCCAGCAGTCAAAGCACCCGTATGAACACTGAAGCTTTCTTT. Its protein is CASSQSTRMNTEAFF.